The clone carrying this TCR beta chain is categorized as large (0.1 to 1%). Its antigen is not identified. The genes are named according to mouse. The read finishes 1 residue shy of the CDR3 end, and the germline J gene is used to complete it. This entry comes from a study of tissue T cells after allogeneic stem cell transplantation. Regarding the study as a whole: Shared clones across patients were few; motif clustering revealed tissue-specific shared signatures. Alloreactivity or antigen specificity of tissue TCRs was not determined; some clones might be host cells.

Time point denoted: mouse harvest day 14 after allogeneic transplant. Tail vein injection delivered 10^7 T-cell-depleted bone marrow cells and 10^6 splenic CD5+ T cells. Tissues came from B6→BALB/c major-mismatch GVHD mice at day 7 or 14. CDR3 sequences, V/J genes, frequencies and template counts came from survey-depth TCRbeta sequencing. Sequencing used immunoSEQ multiplex PCR; TCRdb keeps in-frame clones, though not all of them. The repertoire holds more than 4,000 clones, with around 49% as singletons. CDR1 and CDR2 (germline): KGHPV, FQNQEV (reference sequence). This CDR3 is built from 13 residues. The V end lost 3 bases, the J end lost 4 bases, and 10 bases lay between the germline ends.

This chain uses TRBV26 with TRBJ2-7, with D possibly TRBD1 on 6 matching bases. The sequence came from a female BALB/c mouse given C57BL/6 T cells with graft-versus-host disease after an allogeneic hematopoietic cell transplant. Sequenced sample: lymph node tissue. The CDR3 sequence is CASSLGQPYEQYF. The CDR3 bases that were read are TGTGCCAGCAGTCTAGGACAGCCTTATGAACAGTAC.